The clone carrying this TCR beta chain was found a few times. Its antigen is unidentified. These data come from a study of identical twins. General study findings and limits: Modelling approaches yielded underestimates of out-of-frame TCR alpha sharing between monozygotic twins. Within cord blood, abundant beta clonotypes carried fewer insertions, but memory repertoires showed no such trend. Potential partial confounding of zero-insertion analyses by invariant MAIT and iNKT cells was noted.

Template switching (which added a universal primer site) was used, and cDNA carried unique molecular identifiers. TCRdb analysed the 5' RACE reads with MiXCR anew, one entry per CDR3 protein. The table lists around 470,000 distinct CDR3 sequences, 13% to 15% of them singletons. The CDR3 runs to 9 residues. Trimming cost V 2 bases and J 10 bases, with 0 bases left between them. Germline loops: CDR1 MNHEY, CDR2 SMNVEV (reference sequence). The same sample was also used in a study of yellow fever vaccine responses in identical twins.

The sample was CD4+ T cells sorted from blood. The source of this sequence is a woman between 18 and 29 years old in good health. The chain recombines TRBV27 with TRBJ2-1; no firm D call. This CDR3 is CASSLEQFF. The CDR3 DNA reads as TGTGCCAGCAGTTTAGAGCAGTTCTTC.